These 8 T cell receptor beta chains share one sample of origin, sequenced in a study of CD8+CD57+ T cells in acquired aplastic anemia. Profiling of TCR beta VDJ combinations and CDR3 sequences used genomic DNA as template. TCRdb recomputed calls from the reads with MiXCR, one row per CDR3 protein. The sample has roughly 150,000 distinct CDR3 sequences, less than 60% seen once. Flow cytometry had shown expanded CD8+CD57+ cells in the patients chosen for sequencing. Source material: sorted CD4+, CD8+, or CD8+CD57+ T cells (not recorded which) from PBMCs. The receptors were gathered from a human donor with aplastic anemia.

The V gene is TRBV11-2, the J gene TRBJ2-7; TRBD2 matches 9 bases. J gave up 0 bases and V 3 bases, and 9 bases lay outside the gene matches. The germline V gene encodes CDR1 SGHAT and CDR2 FQNNGV. The CDR3 runs to 17 residues. CDR3: CASSFGCGGGSSYEQYF. CDR3 bases: TGTGCCAGCAGCTTTGGGTGCGGGGGGGGAAGCTCCTACGAGCAGTACTTC.

The genes are TRBV20-1 and TRBJ1-2, with TRBD1 matching 7 bases. The CDR3 runs to 13 residues. V lost 2 bases and J lost 4; bases outside the gene matches: 4. The germline V gene encodes CDR1 DFQATT and CDR2 SNEGSKA (reference sequence). Written as DNA, the CDR3 is TGCAGTGCTAGACTCCGGGACAGCTATGGCTACACCTTC. It encodes CSARLRDSYGYTF.

The rearrangement uses TRBV19 and TRBJ2-5, with 9 bases matching TRBD1. The V segment lost 3 bases and the J segment 5 bases; nucleotides outside the gene matches: 7. Germline V gene data show CDR1 as LNHDA and CDR2 as SQIVND (reference sequence). This CDR3 is 15 amino acids long. The CDR3 region has the DNA TGTGCCAGTAGTATGAGTTGGGACAGGGAGGAGACCCAGTACTTC. Residues: CASSMSWDREETQYF. Using reference TRBV19 and TRBJ2-5 for the parts outside the CDR3, the full variable domain is DGGITQSPKYLFRKEGQNVTLSCEQNLNHDAMYWYRQDPGQGLRLIYYSQIVNDFQKGDIAEGYSVSREKKESFPLTVTSAQKNPTAFYLCASSMSWDREETQYFGPGTRLLVL.

The chain has TRBV13 and TRBJ1-1; D is unclear. Germline V gives CDR1 PRHDT, CDR2 FYEKMQ (reference sequence). V gave up 0 bases and J gave up 1 base, with 9 bases separating them. CDR3 length equals 15 residues. The CDR3 region is CASSLGPGENTEAFF. The CDR3 coding sequence is TGTGCCAGCAGCTTAGGGCCTGGTGAGAACACTGAAGCTTTCTTT.

This clonotype was picked up many times. The rearrangement uses TRBV7-2 and TRBJ2-2; possible D gene TRBD2, 5 bases. The CDR3 runs 14 residues. Germline loops: CDR1 SGHTA, CDR2 FQGNSA. The V end was cut by 5 bases, the J end by 6 bases, with 13 bases between. In DNA form, the CDR3 reads TGTGCCAGCAGCCCCGACTATTTCGCCGGGGAGCTGTTTTTT. Translation gives CASSPDYFAGELFF.

A remark on this clonotype: One base away lies a much larger clone, so this may be a sequencing read error. This sequence joins TRBV4-2 and TRBJ2-1, with D possibly matching TRBD2 (6 bases). The CDR3 has 16 amino acids. Germline loops: CDR1 LGHNA, CDR2 YNFKEQ. In DNA, the CDR3 is TGTGCCAGCAGCGCACCAACTAGCAGTCCTTACAGTGAGCAGTTCTTC. Residues: CASSAPTSSPYSEQFF.

This clonotype occurred a few times. The rearrangement links TRBV9 to TRBJ1-1; 8 bases map to TRBD1. In germline, CDR1 is SGDLS, CDR2 YYNGEE. V lost 1 base, J lost 2 bases, and 4 bases stayed unmatched. The CDR3 length is 15 residues. The CDR3 region has the DNA TGTGCCAGCAGCGTATTTGACAGGGGAAACACTGAAGCTTTCTTT. Residues: CASSVFDRGNTEAFF.

Many counts were recorded for this clonotype. The rearrangement joins TRBV7-9 to TRBJ2-2; D is undetermined. Trimming removed 8 bases at V and 8 bases at J, with 9 bases between. Germline V CDR1 and CDR2: SEHNR, FQNEAQ (reference sequence). The CDR3 covers 11 residues. The CDR3 sequence is CASALKGELFF. CDR3 in DNA: TGTGCCAGCGCGCTTAAAGGGGAGCTGTTTTTT.